Below, one T cell receptor beta chain is given with its context. CDR1 and CDR2 from the germline V gene are MDHEN and SYDVKM. The CDR3 runs to 17 residues. V trimming: 5 bases; J trimming: 5 bases; junction bases outside the gene matches: 16. This sample was included in a study of shared T cell receptors in the human thymus. Libraries were prepared by immunoSEQ multiplex PCR; TCRdb keeps only in-frame clonotypes and omits some of them. Counted here are tens of thousands of clones, 90% to 95% occurring once; the ten biggest clones make up 0.03% to 0.04%. This TCR came from a human donor. The material sequenced was thymocytes. The gene calls are TRBV28 and TRBJ1-2; the match to TRBD1 covers 8 bases. CDR3 bases: TGTGCCAGCAGTCCCATGGACAGGGCGAGCGCCTCGTATGGCTACACCTTC. It is translated as CASSPMDRASASYGYTF.